This T cell receptor (beta chain) was found in a study of shared clonotypes between healthy human individuals. As processed by the authors: As immunoSEQ supplied junction-only sequences (without quality scores), filtering differed. TCRdb's copy holds only in-frame clones and misses some; the assay was immunoSEQ multiplex PCR. The D gene and trimming were derived from the DNA, and the V and J assignments and clone size from that table. In the table there are over 750,000 clones, 90% to 97% of which are singletons. CD45RO-negative CD8 cells positively selected for CCR7 made up the naive population, which excluded terminally differentiated effector memory CD45RA+ cells. CDR3 size: 15 residues. Between the trimmed V and J ends, which lost 3 bases and 0 bases, there was a span of 12 bases. The V gene's germline CDR1 is SGDLS and CDR2 YYNGEE.

The sequence came from a man aged 25 to 40 in good health. The chain joins TRBV9 to TRBJ1-1; D is unresolved. Sequencing was carried out using naive CD8+ T cells sorted from blood. This CDR3 is CASSANGQMNTEAFF. The CDR3 DNA is TGTGCCAGCAGCGCCAATGGGCAGATGAACACTGAAGCTTTCTTT.